This TCR beta chain appears in the sequencing data of a study of CD8 T cells in ankylosing spondylitis. Using quantitative 5'-RACE with molecular barcodes, the authors made TCR beta libraries. Each CDR3 protein is one row after TCRdb ran MiXCR on the 5' RACE reads. The data show about 250,000 distinct CDR3 sequences, with roughly 10% seen just once and less than 3% held by the top ten. V lost 5 bases to trimming and J lost 5 bases, with 13 bases between them. Germline V gives CDR1 MNHNS, CDR2 SASEGT. The CDR3 has 14 residues. This clonotype was seen many times. The antigen is undetermined. The study's findings and limits: About 8 highly homologous variants made up a TCR beta motif, and this motif appeared characteristic of ankylosing spondylitis blood.

The chain combines TRBV6-1 with TRBJ1-5, with D possibly matching TRBD1 (6 bases). The sample comprised blood, either unsorted or a sorted T cell fraction (not recorded which). The source of this sequence is a male donor with ankylosing spondylitis or in good health (not recorded which). The DNA for the CDR3 is TGTGCCAGCAGTCCACAGGGATGGTATCAGCCCCAGCATTTT. As protein: CASSPQGWYQPQHF.